The sequence of this T cell receptor (beta chain) was determined in a study of cytomegalovirus exposure and HLA in healthy donors. J lost 4 bases, V lost 0 bases, and 7 bases had no gene match. The CDR3 runs to 15 residues. Germline loops: CDR1 SGHRS, CDR2 YFSETQ. This clone appeared a few times. The antigen is unknown. Study-wide findings and caveats: Solely CMV serostatus was available to characterize immune exposure. Per a prior analysis, the majority of TCR beta V segments were productive roughly 90% or roughly 30% of the time. The classifier, whose performance was assessed in both the original and validation cohorts, reportedly diagnosed cytomegalovirus status with high specificity and sensitivity.

The primer mix had 60 Vbeta and 13 Jbeta primers. Using immunoSEQ multiplex PCR, the repertoire was profiled, and TCRdb retains in-frame clones only, with some absent. Among 150,000 or so clones listed, approximately 84% were seen once. V usage is TRBV5-1 and J usage is TRBJ2-7; TRBD2 aligns across 7 bases. The material sequenced was PBMCs. The receptor's source is a woman between 50 and 59 years old in good health and CMV-seropositive. The CDR3 nucleotides are TGCGCCAGCAGCTTGGCCATGGGGGAGGGTTACGAGCAGTACTTC. Protein sequence: CASSLAMGEGYEQYF.